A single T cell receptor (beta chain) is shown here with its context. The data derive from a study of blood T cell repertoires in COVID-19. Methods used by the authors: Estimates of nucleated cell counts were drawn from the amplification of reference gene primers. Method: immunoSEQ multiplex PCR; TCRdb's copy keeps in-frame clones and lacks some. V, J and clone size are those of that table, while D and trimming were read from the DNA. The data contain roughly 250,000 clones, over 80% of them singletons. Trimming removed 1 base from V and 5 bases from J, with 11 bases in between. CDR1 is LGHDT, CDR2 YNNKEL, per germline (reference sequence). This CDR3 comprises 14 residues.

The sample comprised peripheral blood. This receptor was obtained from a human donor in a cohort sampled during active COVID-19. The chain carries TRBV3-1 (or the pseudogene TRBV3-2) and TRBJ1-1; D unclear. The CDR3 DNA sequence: TGTGCCAGCAGCCAAGGTACAGTGTTTACTGAAGCTTTCTTT. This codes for CASSQGTVFTEAFF.